This TCR beta chain stems from a study of shared clonotypes between healthy human individuals. In regard to this clone: Its matching antigen is unknown.

Findings and limits, study-wide: Against clonotypes common to all four donors, non-shared ones had lower generation probabilities. Clonotype sharing across donors was expected to vary with sequencing depth. Rarefaction indicated that sorted-subset sequencing remained incomplete although depth was large.

TCRdb's table, derived via immunoSEQ multiplex PCR, lists solely in-frame clones and lacks some. The sample carries 2 million to 2.5 million clones, roughly 95% recorded once. Germline V lookup: CDR1 SGHAT, CDR2 FQDESV (reference sequence). Trimming took off 3 bases at V and 7 bases at J, with 19 bases between the two ends. The CDR3 covers 17 residues. V usage is TRBV11-1 and J usage is TRBJ1-6; D gene uncertain. The specimen sequenced was naive CD4+ T cells sorted from blood. Subset denoted: CD45RA+ positively selected. This clonotype originated in a man younger than 35 in good health. CDR3 coding DNA: TGTGCCAGCAGCTTGGGGAGAGTGGGAGTGGGGAATTCACCCCTCCACTTT. Amino acids: CASSLGRVGVGNSPLHF.